Listed here are 8 T cell receptor beta chains from one sample, sequenced in a study of T cells in Graves' hyperthyroidism and ophthalmopathy. RNA transcripts were the template for amplifying TCR beta CDR3 regions. An initial round of RT-PCR targeting the TCR CDR3 relied on the HTBI primer set. Via MiXCR, TCRdb re-called the multiplex PCR reads, giving one row per CDR3 protein. The sample has fewer than 25,000 distinct CDR3 sequences; under 55% are singletons. The sequenced sample was blood. The receptors stem from a woman aged 40 to 50 with Graves' hyperthyroidism that later progressed to Graves' ophthalmopathy.

Concerning this clonotype: With a much larger clone just one base away, this may be a read error. The genes are TRBV3-1 and TRBJ1-6; a possible D gene is TRBD1 (5 bases). CDR1 and CDR2 from the germline V gene are LGHDT and YNNKEL (reference sequence). This CDR3 contains 16 residues. The CDR3 DNA follows: TGTGCCGGCAGCCCGGGCGGGGGGAGACTTAATTCACCCCTCCACTTT. Protein sequence: CAGSPGGGRLNSPLHF.

By share, this clonotype counts as large. The rearrangement joins TRBV20-1 to TRBJ1-2; D gene unclear. The CDR3 totals 11 residues. Per the germline V gene, CDR1 is DFQATT and CDR2 is SNEGSKA (reference sequence). Trimming stripped 3 bases from V and 0 bases from J, with 2 bases between. CDR3 region: CSASPNYGYTF. Here the CDR3 DNA reads TGCAGTGCTAGTCCTAACTATGGCTACACCTTC.

This clonotype rates as medium-sized. At one end, the junction sequence differs from germline, possibly due to a read error. The chain uses TRBV7-7 and TRBJ2-2, with TRBD1 matching over 7 bases. The CDR3 runs 14 residues. Germline V CDR1 and CDR2: SSHAT, FNYEAQ (reference sequence). The CDR3 sequence: CASSATGDTGELFF. The CDR3 DNA follows: TGTGCTAGCAGCGCTACAGGGGACACCGGGGAGCTGTTTTTT.

The chain is built from TRBV6-1 and TRBJ1-2; weak D call: TRBD1 (5 bases). Per the germline V gene, CDR1 is MNHNS and CDR2 is SASEGT. The CDR3 spans 11 residues. V shed 1 base and J shed 8 bases, with 5 bases lying between them. This CDR3 is CASSEGTGYTF. The DNA of the CDR3 is TGTGCCAGCAGTGAAGGGACAGGCTACACCTTC.

At least ten counts were recorded for this clonotype. The chain carries TRBV12-3 or TRBV12-4 and TRBJ2-7; TRBD1 is a possible D gene (6 bases). V gave up 1 base and J gave up 2 bases, with 9 bases separating them. The CDR3 contains 14 residues. The CDR3, as DNA: TGTGCCAGCAGTTTAGGGACAGTAACCTACGAGCAGTACTTC. As protein: CASSLGTVTYEQYF.

This clonotype was seen repeatedly, ten times or more. This chain links TRBV12-3 or TRBV12-4 with TRBJ2-6, with a tentative D call TRBD1 (6 bases). The CDR3 is 16 amino acids. The V end was cut by 1 base, the J end by 4 bases, with 11 bases between. In nucleotides, the CDR3 is TGTGCCAGCAGTTTAGGGTCAGGGGCGGGGGCCAACGTCCTGACTTTC. Protein: CASSLGSGAGANVLTF.

For this clonotype: Here the CDR3 omits its conserved ending phenylalanine or tryptophan, so a read error is the likely source. The rearrangement joins TRBV29-1 to TRBJ2-7; D may match TRBD1 or TRBD2 (6 bases each). The CDR3 covers 18 residues. Germline CDR1 and CDR2: SQVTM and ANQGSEA. V dropped 5 bases and J dropped 3 bases, with 29 bases sitting between them. In DNA form, the CDR3 reads TGCAGCGTTAAGGACAAGACGGACTTGACTAGGGGGGACTACGAGCAGTACCTC. It translates to CSVKDKTDLTRGDYEQYL.

The chain employs TRBV29-1 and TRBJ2-5, with 7 bases fitting TRBD1. J gave up 3 bases and V 0 bases, and 4 bases lay outside the gene matches. The CDR3 loop spans 14 amino acids. The V gene's germline CDR1 is SQVTM and CDR2 ANQGSEA. The CDR3 nucleotides are TGCAGCGTTGAAGATTGGACAGGTGAAGAGACCCAGTACTTC. Protein product: CSVEDWTGEETQYF. The whole variable domain, filled in from reference TRBV29-1 and TRBJ2-5, reads SAVISQKPSRDICQRGTSLTIQCQVDSQVTMMFWYRQQPGQSLTLIATANQGSEATYESGFVIDKFPISRPNLTFSTLTVSNMSPEDSSIYLCSVEDWTGEETQYFGPGTRLLVL.